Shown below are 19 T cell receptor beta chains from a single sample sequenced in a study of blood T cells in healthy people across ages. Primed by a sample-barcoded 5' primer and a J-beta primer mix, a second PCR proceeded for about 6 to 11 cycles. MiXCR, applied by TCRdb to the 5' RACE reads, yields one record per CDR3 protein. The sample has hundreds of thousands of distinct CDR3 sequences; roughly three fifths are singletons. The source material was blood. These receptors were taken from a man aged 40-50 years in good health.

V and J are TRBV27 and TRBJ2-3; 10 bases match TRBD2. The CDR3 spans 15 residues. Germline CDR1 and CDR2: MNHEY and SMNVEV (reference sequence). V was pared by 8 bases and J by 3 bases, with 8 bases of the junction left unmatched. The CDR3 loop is CASSEWTSGTDTQYF. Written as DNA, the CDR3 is TGTGCCAGCTCCGAGTGGACTAGCGGAACAGATACGCAGTATTTT.

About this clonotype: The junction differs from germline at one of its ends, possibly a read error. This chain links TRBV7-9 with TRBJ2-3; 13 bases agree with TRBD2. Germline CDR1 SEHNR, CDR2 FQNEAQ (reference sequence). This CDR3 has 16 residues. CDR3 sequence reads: CASSQLAGGITDMQYF. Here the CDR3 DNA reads TGTGCCAGCAGCCAACTAGCGGGGGGGATCACAGATATGCAGTATTTT.

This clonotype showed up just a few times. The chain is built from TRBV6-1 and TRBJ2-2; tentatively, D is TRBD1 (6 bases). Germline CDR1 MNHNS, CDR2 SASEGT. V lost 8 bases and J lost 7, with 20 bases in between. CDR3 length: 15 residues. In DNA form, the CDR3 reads TGTGCCAGCGGAGAAGGACAGCGTGGAAACGGGGAGCTGTTTTTT. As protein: CASGEGQRGNGELFF.

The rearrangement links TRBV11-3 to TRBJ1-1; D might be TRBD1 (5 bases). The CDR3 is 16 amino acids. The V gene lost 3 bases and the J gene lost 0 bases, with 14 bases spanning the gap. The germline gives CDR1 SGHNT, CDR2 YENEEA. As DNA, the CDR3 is TGTGCCAGCAGCTTCCATCGGGGCAGCATGAACACTGAAGCTTTCTTT. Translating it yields CASSFHRGSMNTEAFF.

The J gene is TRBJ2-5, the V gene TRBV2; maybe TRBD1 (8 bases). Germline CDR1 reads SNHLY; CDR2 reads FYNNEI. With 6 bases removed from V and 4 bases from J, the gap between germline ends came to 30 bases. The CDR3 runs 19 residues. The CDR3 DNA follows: TGTGCCAGCAGGGGAAACAGGGGGAAAAAGGGGACTATCGGAGAGACCCAGTACTTC. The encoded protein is CASRGNRGKKGTIGETQYF.

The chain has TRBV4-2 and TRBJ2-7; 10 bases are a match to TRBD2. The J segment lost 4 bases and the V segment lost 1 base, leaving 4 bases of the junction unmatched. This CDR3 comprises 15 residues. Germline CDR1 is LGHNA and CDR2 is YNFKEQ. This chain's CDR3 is CASSQGPSGSYEQYF. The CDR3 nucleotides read TGTGCCAGCAGCCAAGGTCCTAGCGGGAGTTACGAGCAGTACTTC.

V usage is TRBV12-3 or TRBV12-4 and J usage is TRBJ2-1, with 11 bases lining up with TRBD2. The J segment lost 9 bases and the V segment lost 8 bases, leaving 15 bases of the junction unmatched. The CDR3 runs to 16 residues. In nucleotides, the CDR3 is TGTGCCAGCCGACATACCACTAGCGGGGGTCTCGGTGAGCAGTTCTTC. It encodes CASRHTTSGGLGEQFF.

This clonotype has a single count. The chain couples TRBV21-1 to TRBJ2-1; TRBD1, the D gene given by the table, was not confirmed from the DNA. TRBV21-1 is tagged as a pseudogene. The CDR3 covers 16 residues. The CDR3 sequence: CASSKGPGRACNEQFF. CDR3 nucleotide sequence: TGTGCCAGCAGCAAAGGTCCCGGGAGGGCATGCAATGAGCAGTTCTTC.

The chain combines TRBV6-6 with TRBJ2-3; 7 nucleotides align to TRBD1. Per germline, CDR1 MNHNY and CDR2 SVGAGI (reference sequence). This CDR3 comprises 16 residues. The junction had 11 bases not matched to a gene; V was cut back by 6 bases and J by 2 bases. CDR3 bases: TGTGCCAGCAGGCCCCCCAGGGGGAGCCACACAGATACGCAGTATTTT. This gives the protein CASRPPRGSHTDTQYF.

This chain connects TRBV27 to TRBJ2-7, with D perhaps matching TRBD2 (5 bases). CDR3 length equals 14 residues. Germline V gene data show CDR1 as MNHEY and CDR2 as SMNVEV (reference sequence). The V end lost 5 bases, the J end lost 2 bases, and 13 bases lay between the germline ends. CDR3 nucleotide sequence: TGTGCCAGCAGTCCTAAGCGGCCACCCTACGAGCAGTACTTC. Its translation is CASSPKRPPYEQYF.

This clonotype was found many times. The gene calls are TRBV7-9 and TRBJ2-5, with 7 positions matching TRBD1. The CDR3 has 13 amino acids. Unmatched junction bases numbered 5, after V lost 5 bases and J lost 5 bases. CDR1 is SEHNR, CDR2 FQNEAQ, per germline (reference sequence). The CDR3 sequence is CASSPTGRETQYF. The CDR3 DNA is TGTGCCAGCAGCCCGACAGGGCGGGAGACCCAGTACTTC.

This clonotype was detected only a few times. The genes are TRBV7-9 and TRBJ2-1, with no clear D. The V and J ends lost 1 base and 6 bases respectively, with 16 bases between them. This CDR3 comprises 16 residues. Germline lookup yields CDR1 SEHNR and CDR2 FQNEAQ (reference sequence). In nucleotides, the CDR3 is TGTGCCAGCAGCTTAGAAGGCGGCCAGCCGGGCAATGAGCAGTTCTTC. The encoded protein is CASSLEGGQPGNEQFF.

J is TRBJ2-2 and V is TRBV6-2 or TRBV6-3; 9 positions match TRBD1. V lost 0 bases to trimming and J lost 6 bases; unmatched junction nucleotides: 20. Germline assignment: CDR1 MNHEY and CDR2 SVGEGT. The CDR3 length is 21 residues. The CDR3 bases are TGTGCCAGCAGTTACTCAACGTTAGGCCGGGACAGGGTCAATTTCTCCGGGGAGCTGTTTTTT. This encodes CASSYSTLGRDRVNFSGELFF.

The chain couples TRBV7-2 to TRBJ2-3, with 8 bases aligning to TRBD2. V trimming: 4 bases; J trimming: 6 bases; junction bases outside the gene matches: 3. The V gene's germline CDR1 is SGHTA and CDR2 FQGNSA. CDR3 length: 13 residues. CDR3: CASSSQRGDTQYF. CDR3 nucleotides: TGTGCCAGCAGCTCTCAGCGGGGGGATACGCAGTATTTT.

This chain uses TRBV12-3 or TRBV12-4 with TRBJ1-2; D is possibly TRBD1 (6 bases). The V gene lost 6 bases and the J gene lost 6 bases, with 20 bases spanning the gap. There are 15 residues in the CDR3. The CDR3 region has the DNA TGTGCCAGCAGCCCCAGGATAAACAGGGTAGATGGCTACACCTTC. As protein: CASSPRINRVDGYTF.

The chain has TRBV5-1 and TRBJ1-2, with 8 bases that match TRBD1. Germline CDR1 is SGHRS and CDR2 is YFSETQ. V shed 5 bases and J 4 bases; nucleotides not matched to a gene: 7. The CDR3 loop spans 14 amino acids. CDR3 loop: CASSWDRFFYGYTF. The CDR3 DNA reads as TGCGCCAGCAGTTGGGACAGGTTTTTCTATGGCTACACCTTC.

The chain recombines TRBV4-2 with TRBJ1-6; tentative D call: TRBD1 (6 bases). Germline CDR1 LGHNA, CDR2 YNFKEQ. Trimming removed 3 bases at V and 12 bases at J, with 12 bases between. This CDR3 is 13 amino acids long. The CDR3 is CASSQADSKPLHF. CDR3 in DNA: TGTGCCAGCAGCCAGGCGGACAGTAAACCCCTCCACTTT.

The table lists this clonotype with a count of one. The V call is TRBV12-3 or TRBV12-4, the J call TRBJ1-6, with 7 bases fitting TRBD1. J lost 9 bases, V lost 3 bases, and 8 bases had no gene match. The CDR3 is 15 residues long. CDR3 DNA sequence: TGTGCCAGCAGTTTCAGAGGGACAGTGATTTCACCCCTCCACTTT. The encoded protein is CASSFRGTVISPLHF.

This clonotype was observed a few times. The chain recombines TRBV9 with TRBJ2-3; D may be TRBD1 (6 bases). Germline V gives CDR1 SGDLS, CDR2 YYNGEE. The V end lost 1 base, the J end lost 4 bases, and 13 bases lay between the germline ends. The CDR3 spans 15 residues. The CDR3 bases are TGTGCCAGCAGCGTACTACAGGGTTTTGCAGATACGCAGTATTTT. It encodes CASSVLQGFADTQYF.